This section outlines one T cell receptor beta chain sequence together with its context. The sample comes from a study of blood T cell repertoires in COVID-19. Data came from immunoSEQ multiplex PCR; TCRdb stores just in-frame clones and leaves some out. The data hold about 48,000 clones, with 70% to 90% observed a single time. CDR1 is SGHDT, CDR2 YYEEEE, per germline. The CDR3 has 14 residues. V lost 3 bases to trimming and J lost 4 bases; unmatched junction nucleotides: 3. Material: peripheral blood. This sequence originates from a woman in her sixties or seventies with acute or convalescent COVID-19. The chain recombines TRBV5-6 with TRBJ2-5; 10 bases agree with TRBD1. CDR3 sequence (DNA): TGTGCCAGCAGCTACCGGACAGGGGGAGAGACCCAGTACTTC. Residues: CASSYRTGGETQYF. The full variable domain, rest sourced from reference TRBV5-6 and TRBJ2-5, is DAGVTQSPTHLIKTRGQQVTLRCSPKSGHDTVSWYQQALGQGPQFIFQYYEEEERQRGNFPDRFSGHQFPNYSSELNVNALLLGDSALYLCASSYRTGGETQYFGPGTRLLVL.